This T cell receptor (beta chain) was identified in a study of blood T cells in healthy people across ages. Turning to the study itself: Every two T cells gave about one barcoded beta molecule via template switching.

Per the germline V gene, CDR1 is SGHRS and CDR2 is YFSETQ. The CDR3 contains 18 residues. Between the trimmed V and J ends, which lost 0 bases and 2 bases, there was a span of 21 bases. This clonotype has at least ten counts. Primers used in a second PCR of roughly 6 to 11 cycles were a sample-barcoded 5' primer and a J-beta primer mix. Researchers report that each sample yielded at least 3 million CDR3-containing paired-end reads. Each CDR3 protein is one row after TCRdb ran MiXCR on the 5' RACE reads. The sample contains 800,000 to 950,000 distinct CDR3 sequences, 25% to 35% of which appear only once. This sample also belongs to another study, concerning T cells of mothers and their children. That study adds: Each mother gave over 8.5 million TCR beta CDR3 reads; each child, around 3 million. Similar effects of thymic selection on TCR recombination output were recorded in related and unrelated pairs.

J is TRBJ2-7 and V is TRBV5-1, with D unclear. The sequenced sample consisted of blood. This sequence was found in a woman aged 40 to 49 in good health. The CDR3 loop reads CASSLVPRTEIFAYEQYF. The CDR3 nucleotides are TGCGCCAGCAGCTTGGTCCCCCGCACGGAGATCTTCGCCTACGAGCAGTACTTC.